This T cell receptor beta chain was recorded in a study of CD8 T cells in Susac syndrome. Negative magnetic isolation gave CD8+ and CD4+ cells; FACS enriched CD8+ TEMRA. Random-hexamer reverse transcription was applied to about 0.45 to 1 ug RNA. TCRdb ran MiXCR on the immunoSEQ multiplex PCR reads and lists one entry per CDR3 protein. The sample lists roughly 130,000 distinct CDR3 sequences, roughly 94% occurring once. The CDR3 runs 14 residues. Germline V gives CDR1 SGDLS, CDR2 YYNGEE. Trimming took off 0 bases at V and 6 bases at J, with 13 bases between the two ends. This chain connects TRBV9 to TRBJ2-7; D could derive from TRBD1 or TRBD2 (5 bases each). This sequence originates from a human donor with multiple sclerosis. Sequencing was carried out using CD4+ T cells from PBMCs. The CDR3 here is CASSVAGTPSEQYF. The CDR3 bases are TGTGCCAGCAGCGTAGCTGGGACCCCCAGCGAGCAGTACTTC.